This paragraph reports one T cell receptor (beta chain). The target antigen is unknown. This record belongs to a study of persistence of HIV-infected CD4 T cells. For the study at large: Donors were ART-treated; their CMV- and Gag-responding CD4+ T cells were isolated. Whole-study results and caveats: CMV- and Gag-responding cells had lower TCRbeta richness than CD3/CD28-responding cells.

The immunoSEQ assay was version 4, run in survey mode. Sequencing was performed with immunoSEQ multiplex PCR; in TCRdb, only in-frame clones are kept and a portion is missing. This repertoire shows 35,000 to 45,000 clones, over 65% found once; its top ten account for roughly 5.4%. Germline V gives CDR1 ENHRY, CDR2 SYGVKD. CDR3 length equals 20 residues. Between the trimmed V and J ends, which lost 0 bases and 7 bases, there was a span of 30 bases. Cells were stimulated with overlapping HIV-1 Gag 15-mer peptides. CD40L-negative CD69-negative CD45RO-high memory CD4+ T cells were sorted as populations depleted of antigen-responding cells. Donors were HIV-1-infected adults who began suppressive ART during chronic infection. Inclusion required CMV-positive serology and CD4+ counts above 400 cells/uL.

The source material was cultured CD4+ T cells from PBMCs, sampled from a patient who received antiretroviral therapy. The chain has TRBV10-3 and TRBJ1-2, with D perhaps matching TRBD1 (5 bases). The source of this sequence is an adult with HIV. The donor label of this sample is uncertain. In DNA, the CDR3 is TGTGCCATCAGTGAGTCCGGTGGGGGGGGACTCGGCAGAGCGGATTTTGGCTACACCTTC. Translating gives CAISESGGGGLGRADFGYTF.